This T cell receptor beta chain derives from a study of blood T cells in healthy people across ages. As for the study in general: Using template switching, researchers captured about one barcoded beta molecule for each two T cells.

General observations from the study: In long-lived donors, naive CD4+ cell counts and diversity exceeded those of aged donors. The unsorted PBMCs prevented any conclusive comparison of naive versus antigen-experienced cells.

V lost 7 bases to trimming and J lost 6 bases, with 16 bases between them. The CDR3 spans 12 residues. Looked up from germline, CDR1 is SQVTM and CDR2 is ANQGSEA. This clonotype turned up a few times. The antigen remains unidentified. A J-beta primer mix and a sample-barcoded 5' primer were used in a second PCR of roughly 6 to 12 cycles. TCRdb reprocessed the 5' RACE reads via MiXCR and lists one record per CDR3 protein. The table has hundreds of thousands of distinct CDR3 sequences, 21% seen once. Isolation of PBMCs gave at least 6.5 million cells per sample. This TCR was sampled from a man in his sixties or seventies in good health. The chain uses TRBV29-1 and TRBJ2-7, with D perhaps TRBD1 (6 bases). The specimen was blood. The CDR3 here is CSATGSPGEQYF. The CDR3 region has the DNA TGCAGCGCAACAGGGAGTCCGGGCGAGCAGTACTTC.